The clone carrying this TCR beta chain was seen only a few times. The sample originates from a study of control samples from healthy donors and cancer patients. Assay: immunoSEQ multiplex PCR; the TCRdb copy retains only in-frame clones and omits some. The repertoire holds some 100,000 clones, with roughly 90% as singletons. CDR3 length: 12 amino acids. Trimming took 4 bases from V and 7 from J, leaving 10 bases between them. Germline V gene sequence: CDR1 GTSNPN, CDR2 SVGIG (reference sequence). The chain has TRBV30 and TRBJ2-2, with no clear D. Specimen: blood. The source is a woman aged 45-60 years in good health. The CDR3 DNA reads TGTGCCTGGAACCCCGCGGTCGGGGAGCTGTTTTTT. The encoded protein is CAWNPAVGELFF.